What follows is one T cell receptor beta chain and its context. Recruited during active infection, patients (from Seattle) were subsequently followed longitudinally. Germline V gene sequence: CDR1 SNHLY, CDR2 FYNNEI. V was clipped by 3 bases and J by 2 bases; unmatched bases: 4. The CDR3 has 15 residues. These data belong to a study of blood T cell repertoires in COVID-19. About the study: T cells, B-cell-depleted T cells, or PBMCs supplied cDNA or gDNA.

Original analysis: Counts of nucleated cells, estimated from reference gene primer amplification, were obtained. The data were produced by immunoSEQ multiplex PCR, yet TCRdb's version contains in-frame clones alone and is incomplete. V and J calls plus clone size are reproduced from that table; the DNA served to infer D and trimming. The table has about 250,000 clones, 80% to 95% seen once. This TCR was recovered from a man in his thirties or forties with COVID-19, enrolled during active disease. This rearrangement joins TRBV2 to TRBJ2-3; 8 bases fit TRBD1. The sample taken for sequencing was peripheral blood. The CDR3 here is CASSEEQGVTDTQYF. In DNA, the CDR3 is TGTGCCAGCAGTGAGGAACAGGGGGTCACAGATACGCAGTATTTT.